Each of the 13 T cell receptor beta chains below was sequenced from the same sample in a study of T cell repertoires in cytomegalovirus infection. TCRdb called the reads again in MiXCR, with one record for every CDR3 protein. This sample yields roughly 220,000 distinct CDR3 sequences, of which around 40% are seen a single time; roughly three fifths belongs to the top ten. For these TCRs, the target antigens are not known. The sample was CD8+ T cells from cultured PBMCs, taken from culture after CMV antigen stimulation. The receptors were sampled from a human donor in good health (CMV status not recorded). Some clones in this sample may be carry-over from other donors' samples.

This clonotype was seen more than once but under ten times. The chain has TRBV7-9 and TRBJ2-3; D remains ambiguous. The CDR3 spans 16 residues. Trimming removed 0 bases from V and 2 bases from J, with 12 bases in between. Per the germline V gene, CDR1 is SEHNR and CDR2 is FQNEAQ (reference sequence). CDR3 nucleotides: TGTGCCAGCAGCTTAGCATCGAGAGCAGTCACAGATACGCAGTATTTT. Its protein is CASSLASRAVTDTQYF.

CDR3 in amino acids: CASMNGGRRSSYNEQFF. The DNA for the CDR3 is TGTGCCAGCATGAATGGAGGGCGTAGAAGCTCCTACAATGAGCAGTTCTTC. This chain connects TRBV28 to TRBJ2-1, with a weak D call TRBD2 (6 bases). CDR3 size: 17 residues. V was cut by 7 bases and J by 0 bases, with 19 bases left in between. Germline V lookup: CDR1 MDHEN, CDR2 SYDVKM. The whole variable domain, filled in from reference TRBV28 and TRBJ2-1, reads DVKVTQSSRYLVKRTGEKVFLECVQDMDHENMFWYRQDPGLGLRLIYFSYDVKMKEKGDIPEGYSVSREKKERFSLILESASTNQTSMYLCASMNGGRRSSYNEQFFGPGTRLTVL.

Regarding this clonotype: One end of the junction varies from germline; a read error may be responsible. The genes are TRBV11-2 and TRBJ2-3; D is possibly TRBD2 (6 bases). Germline assignment: CDR1 SGHAT and CDR2 FQNNGV. This CDR3 has 16 residues. CDR3 residues: CDSSLVGLGGADTQYF. DNA for the CDR3: TGTGACAGCAGCCTTGTGGGATTGGGGGGAGCAGATACGCAGTATTTT.

The V call is TRBV15, the J call TRBJ1-1; D not certain. Between the trimmed V and J ends, which lost 0 bases and 1 base, there was a span of 6 bases. Germline V gene lookup returns CDR1 LNHNV and CDR2 YYDKDF (reference sequence). The length of the CDR3 is 14 residues. The DNA of the CDR3 is TGTGCCACCAGCAGAGATTTCAGGAACACTGAAGCTTTCTTT. Protein: CATSRDFRNTEAFF.

This clonotype was seen just once. Since the CDR3 does not end with the conserved phenylalanine or tryptophan, this likely comes from a read error. The V call is TRBV7-8, the J call TRBJ1-4; 8 bases are shared with TRBD1. Germline CDR1 SGHVS, CDR2 FQNEAQ. V lost 6 bases to trimming and J lost 2 bases; unmatched junction nucleotides: 11. The CDR3 consists of 17 residues. The CDR3 region is CASSTQETGVTNEKLFL. CDR3 in DNA: TGTGCCAGCAGTACACAAGAGACAGGGGTGACTAATGAAAAACTGTTTTTA.

This clonotype was counted a few times. The chain combines TRBV12-3 or TRBV12-4 with TRBJ2-1, with 7 bases that match TRBD2. J gave up 2 bases and V 7 bases, and 5 bases lay outside the gene matches. The CDR3 has 14 amino acids. This chain's CDR3 is CASNRGGPYNEQFF. CDR3 nucleotides: TGTGCCAGCAACCGCGGGGGACCCTACAATGAGCAGTTCTTC.

The V gene is TRBV9, the J gene TRBJ1-6; D possibly corresponds to TRBD1 (6 bases). Germline assignment: CDR1 SGDLS and CDR2 YYNGEE. Trimming left V 1 base short and J 13 bases short, with 15 bases between. The CDR3 is made up of 14 amino acids. The CDR3 coding sequence is TGTGCCAGCAGCGTAAGGGAGGGGGGTATGCCCCTCCACTTT. Its translation: CASSVREGGMPLHF.

This clonotype occurred many times. This rearrangement joins TRBV7-2 to TRBJ1-1; a weak D match, TRBD1 (6 bases). The CDR3 has 14 amino acids. V was shortened by 0 bases and J by 1 base, with 6 bases between the two germline ends. Germline V lookup: CDR1 SGHTA, CDR2 FQGNSA. CDR3 residues: CASSLATGNTEAFF. The CDR3 DNA sequence: TGTGCCAGCAGCTTAGCGACAGGGAACACTGAAGCTTTCTTT.

The sample holds a few counts of this clonotype. This chain uses TRBV7-8 with TRBJ2-1; possible D gene TRBD2, 6 bases. V was cut by 4 bases and J by 8 bases, with 6 bases left in between. The CDR3 runs to 11 residues. Germline CDR1 and CDR2: SGHVS and FQNEAQ. The CDR3 DNA reads as TGTGCCAGCAGCTCGGGGGATGAGCAGTTCTTC. Residues: CASSSGDEQFF.

This chain connects TRBV4-1 to TRBJ2-3, with TRBD1 matching over 9 bases. From germline, CDR1 is MGHRA and CDR2 YSYEKL. Germline trimming cut 2 bases from V and 3 bases from J; bases unmatched to any gene: 9. The CDR3 consists of 17 residues. The CDR3 reads CASSQRQGVGGTDTQYF. DNA for the CDR3: TGCGCCAGCAGCCAACGACAGGGGGTTGGAGGTACAGATACGCAGTATTTT.

This clonotype was counted between two and nine times. This chain connects TRBV11-2 to TRBJ2-5; no reliable D call. CDR1 SGHAT and CDR2 FQNNGV come from the germline V gene. CDR3 length: 15 amino acids. The V and J ends lost 0 bases and 1 base respectively, with 9 bases between them. The DNA for the CDR3 is TGTGCCAGCAGCTTAGAGGTCGGGTTCCAAGAGACCCAGTACTTC. It codes for CASSLEVGFQETQYF.

This chain joins TRBV7-4 and TRBJ2-1, with 9 nucleotides matching TRBD1. The CDR3 is 16 amino acids. In germline, CDR1 is SGHVT, CDR2 SQSDAQ. The J segment lost 8 bases and the V segment lost 5 bases, leaving 13 bases of the junction unmatched. The CDR3 protein is CASSGTGPSRGDEQFF. CDR3 coding DNA: TGTGCCAGCAGCGGGACAGGGCCCTCCCGGGGCGATGAGCAGTTCTTC.

The rearrangement uses TRBV20-1 and TRBJ1-1; no reliable D call. The CDR3 length is 11 residues. Germline V gene sequence: CDR1 DFQATT, CDR2 SNEGSKA (reference sequence). Between the trimmed V and J ends, which lost 3 bases and 5 bases, there was a span of 7 bases. CDR3 protein: CSAREGTEAFF. The CDR3 coding sequence is TGCAGTGCTAGGGAGGGAACTGAAGCTTTCTTT.